This T cell receptor (beta chain) was sequenced for a study of blood T cell repertoires in COVID-19. Repertoires were generated with immunoSEQ multiplex PCR, while TCRdb's copy carries only in-frame clones and drops some. The profile shows about 160,000 clones, 82% of them singletons. Seattle patient enrollment occurred during active infection, with longitudinal follow-up thereafter. J was trimmed by 8 bases and V by 0 bases; bases with no gene match: 2. CDR1 and CDR2 (germline): SGDLS, YYNGEE. The CDR3 covers 14 residues. What was sequenced was peripheral blood. This chain connects TRBV9 to TRBJ2-1, with 10 bases that match TRBD1. This receptor was obtained from a woman aged 40 to 50 with COVID-19, enrolled during active disease. This chain's CDR3 is CASSVGTGGDEQFF. The CDR3 bases are TGTGCCAGCAGCGTAGGGACAGGGGGGGATGAGCAGTTCTTC. Looking up the rest from reference TRBV9 and TRBJ2-1 gives the full variable domain: DSGVTQTPKHLITATGQRVTLRCSPRSGDLSVYWYQQSLDQGLQFLIQYYNGEERAKGNILERFSAQQFPDLHSELNLSSLELGDSALYFCASSVGTGGDEQFFGPGTRLTVL.